The 2 T cell receptor beta chains given below trace back to one sample, sequenced in a study of T cells in Graves' hyperthyroidism and ophthalmopathy. Regions amplified from RNA transcripts were the TCR beta CDR3 regions. Initially, a first-round RT-PCR of the TCR CDR3 employed the HTBI primer set. TCRdb fed the multiplex PCR reads into MiXCR, producing one record per CDR3 protein. The sample contains around 600,000 distinct CDR3 sequences, nearly 45% of which appear only once. The sequenced sample was peripheral blood or thyroid tissue (not recorded which). These receptors all stem from an adult man with Graves' disease, either hyperthyroidism or ophthalmopathy (not recorded which).

This clonotype has at least ten counts. The chain is built from TRBV7-2 and TRBJ1-4; D call uncertain. Germline V CDR1 and CDR2: SGHTA, FQGNSA. This CDR3 region has 13 residues. V dropped 3 bases and J dropped 7 bases, with 9 bases sitting between them. The CDR3 coding sequence is TGTGCCAGCAGCTTGGTAGTGAGTGAAAAACTGTTTTTT. Translated, it gives CASSLVVSEKLFF.

This clonotype appeared once. V gene TRBV10-3 combines with J gene TRBJ2-5; 9 bases match TRBD1. CDR1 is ENHRY, CDR2 SYGVKD, per germline. After removal of 2 bases from V and 5 bases from J, the junction contained 15 bases not matched to a gene. This CDR3 has 18 residues. Here the CDR3 reads CAISERGPPGQGRETQYF. CDR3 nucleotides: TGTGCCATCAGTGAGCGCGGCCCACCGGGACAGGGTAGGGAGACCCAGTACTTC.